These 22 T cell receptor beta chains were all obtained from the same sample, sequenced in a study of shared clonotypes between healthy human individuals. Measured with immunoSEQ multiplex PCR; TCRdb has only the in-frame clones, and not every one. The sample has roughly 1,800,000 clones, roughly 94% seen once. Naive CD8 isolation took CD45RO-negative cells positively selected for CCR7 and excluded terminally differentiated effector memory CD45RA+ cells. Sequencing used naive CD8+ T cells sorted from blood. The receptors come from a young man in good health.

The chain recombines TRBV7-2 with TRBJ2-7, with TRBD1 as a possible D gene (6 bases). Trimming stripped 7 bases from V and 2 bases from J, with 18 bases between. CDR3 length: 15 residues. CDR1 SGHTA and CDR2 FQGNSA come from the germline V gene. In DNA, the CDR3 is TGTGCCAGCAACCCCCCGGCAGGGGACACCTACGAGCAGTACTTC. Encoded protein: CASNPPAGDTYEQYF.

This sequence joins TRBV30 and TRBJ2-7; D tentatively fits TRBD1 or TRBD2 (7 bases each). Germline lookup yields CDR1 GTSNPN and CDR2 SVGIG (reference sequence). Trimming removed 0 bases at V and 7 bases at J, with 19 bases between. CDR3 length equals 15 residues. CDR3 residues: CAWSVGGQGGREQYF. CDR3 nucleotide sequence: TGTGCCTGGAGTGTAGGAGGGCAGGGGGGGCGAGAGCAGTACTTC.

This clone has only one observation. The chain couples TRBV30 to TRBJ2-7; D not certain. The CDR3 consists of 10 residues. The germline CDR1 and CDR2 sequences are GTSNPN and SVGIG (reference sequence). Trimming pared 1 base from V and 8 bases from J, leaving 6 bases between. The CDR3 DNA is TGTGCCTGGAGTGGTCACCAGCAGTACTTC. Translated, it gives CAWSGHQQYF.

This chain uses TRBV7-2 with TRBJ2-7; D assignment may be TRBD1 or TRBD2 (6 bases each). Germline values: CDR1 SGHTA, CDR2 FQGNSA. The CDR3 loop spans 15 amino acids. Trimming removed 5 bases from V and 2 bases from J, with 16 bases in between. The DNA for the CDR3 is TGTGCCAGCAGCCCTTACGGGGGCGCGACCTACGAGCAGTACTTC. Protein sequence: CASSPYGGATYEQYF.

This chain connects TRBV6-5 to TRBJ2-5; TRBD1 agrees at 10 bases. CDR3 length equals 15 residues. Germline V CDR1 and CDR2: MNHEY, SVGAGI. Germline trimming cut 5 bases from V and 4 bases from J; bases unmatched to any gene: 7. CDR3 protein: CASSNWGTGVETQYF. CDR3 DNA: TGTGCCAGCAGTAACTGGGGGACAGGGGTAGAGACCCAGTACTTC.

The chain uses TRBV10-3 and TRBJ2-1; no clear D gene. The V gene lost 0 bases and the J gene lost 7 bases, with 10 bases spanning the gap. Per germline, CDR1 ENHRY and CDR2 SYGVKD. The CDR3 length is 14 residues. The CDR3 DNA follows: TGTGCCATCAGTGAGTCCCAGGTGAGAAATGAGCAGTTCTTC. Its translation: CAISESQVRNEQFF.

This chain uses TRBV30 with TRBJ1-1, with no clear D. V lost 2 bases and J lost 7, with 11 bases in between. The CDR3 sequence is 12 residues long. Germline loops: CDR1 GTSNPN, CDR2 SVGIG (reference sequence). The CDR3 nucleotides read TGTGCCTGGAGTTGGTCGGGCAGTGAAGCTTTCTTT. This gives the protein CAWSWSGSEAFF.

The gene calls are TRBV6-5 and TRBJ2-5; 9 bases align to TRBD1. This CDR3 spans 16 amino acids. CDR1 is MNHEY, CDR2 SVGAGI, per germline. Losses at the gene ends were 0 bases for V and 5 bases for J; bases not matched to a gene: 7. The CDR3 DNA reads TGTGCCAGCAGTTACTCGACAGGGGGTTCAGGGGAGACCCAGTACTTC. Its protein product is CASSYSTGGSGETQYF.

This sequence joins TRBV27 and TRBJ1-3, with D unresolved. Trimming stripped 0 bases from V and 0 bases from J, with 6 bases between. Germline lookup yields CDR1 MNHEY and CDR2 SMNVEV (reference sequence). This CDR3 has 15 residues. The CDR3 DNA sequence: TGTGCCAGCAGTTTATCGATAAACTCTGGAAACACCATATATTTT. Encoded protein: CASSLSINSGNTIYF.

This clone was picked up a small number of times. Other DNA sequences in this specimen translate into the identical CDR3. V usage is TRBV27 and J usage is TRBJ2-7; D is perhaps TRBD1 (6 bases). CDR3 size: 13 residues. The ends were cut back, 4 bases at V and 3 bases at J, with 10 bases in the middle. Per germline, CDR1 MNHEY and CDR2 SMNVEV (reference sequence). CDR3: CASSYRDNYEQYF. CDR3 nucleotides: TGTGCCAGCAGTTATCGGGACAACTACGAGCAGTACTTC.

V and J are TRBV29-1 and TRBJ2-7, with 10 nucleotides matching TRBD2. The CDR3 totals 14 residues. Germline CDR1 is SQVTM and CDR2 is ANQGSEA. V lost 4 bases to trimming and J lost 2 bases; unmatched junction nucleotides: 5. This CDR3 reads CSVGGAGGPYEQYF. CDR3 coding DNA: TGCAGCGTTGGGGGAGCGGGGGGGCCCTACGAGCAGTACTTC.

In regard to this clone: A read error may account for a junction end that differs from germline. V is TRBV7-7 and J is TRBJ2-2; no reliable D call. The germline gives CDR1 SSHAT, CDR2 FNYEAQ (reference sequence). This CDR3 region has 14 residues. CDR3 bases: TGTGCTAGCAGCCCCCTCGAGGACACCGGGGAGCTGTTTTTT. It specifies CASSPLEDTGELFF. The entire variable domain, with the rest obtained from reference TRBV7-7 and TRBJ2-2, is as follows: GAGVSQSPRYKVTKRGQDVTLRCDPISSHATLYWYQQALGQGPEFLTYFNYEAQPDKSGLPSDRFSAERPEGSISTLTIQRTEQRDSAMYRCASSPLEDTGELFFGEGSRLTVL.

This chain links TRBV13 with TRBJ2-7; D is possibly TRBD2 (6 bases). CDR3 size: 17 residues. V was shortened by 0 bases and J by 3 bases, with 18 bases between the two germline ends. Germline V gene lookup returns CDR1 PRHDT and CDR2 FYEKMQ (reference sequence). The CDR3 coding sequence is TGTGCCAGCAGCTTAGGGGCCTACGGGAGCGAGGACTACGAGCAGTACTTC. It codes for CASSLGAYGSEDYEQYF.

Points on this clone: Within the sample, other DNA sequences also encode this same CDR3. The chain recombines TRBV7-9 with TRBJ2-7, with a weak D call TRBD1 (5 bases). This CDR3 spans 12 amino acids. The germline V gene has CDR1 SEHNR and CDR2 FQNEAQ (reference sequence). Trimming pared 4 bases from V and 4 bases from J, leaving 8 bases between. In nucleotides, the CDR3 is TGTGCCAGCAGCTCGGACACGTACGAGCAGTACTTC. Translation gives CASSSDTYEQYF.

This chain joins TRBV11-3 and TRBJ2-7, with 9 bases lining up with TRBD2. The length of the CDR3 is 15 residues. In germline, CDR1 is SGHNT, CDR2 YENEEA. The V gene end was trimmed by 4 bases and the J gene end by 2 bases; junction bases not matched to a gene: 6. CDR3 protein: CASSSETSGPYEQYF. DNA for the CDR3: TGTGCCAGCAGCTCCGAGACTAGCGGCCCCTACGAGCAGTACTTC.

The table lists this clone with a count of one. The chain carries TRBV11-1 and TRBJ2-7; D is uncertain. In germline, CDR1 is SGHAT, CDR2 FQDESV (reference sequence). V was cut by 6 bases and J by 4 bases, with 10 bases left in between. The CDR3 is 12 residues long. The CDR3 is CASSPLGYEQYF. As DNA, the CDR3 is TGTGCCAGCAGTCCCCTTGGTTACGAGCAGTACTTC.

This chain links TRBV5-4 with TRBJ2-2; 8 nucleotides match TRBD1. V gave up 2 bases and J gave up 2 bases; unmatched junction bases: 11. Germline CDR1 and CDR2: SGHNT and YYREEE (reference sequence). The CDR3 has 18 amino acids. This CDR3 is CASSFPRKDRENTGELFF. As DNA, the CDR3 is TGTGCCAGCAGCTTCCCCCGGAAGGACAGGGAAAACACCGGGGAGCTGTTTTTT.

In regard to this clone: This same CDR3 is encoded by further DNA sequences in the sample. The chain links TRBV9 to TRBJ2-5; no clear D gene. The CDR3 is 14 amino acids. V lost 0 bases, J lost 3 bases, and 9 bases lay in between. Germline CDR1 SGDLS, CDR2 YYNGEE. The CDR3 sequence is CASSVVGGEETQYF. CDR3 in DNA: TGTGCCAGCAGCGTAGTCGGTGGTGAAGAGACCCAGTACTTC.

This chain connects TRBV30 to TRBJ2-1; TRBD1 might be the D (5 bases). This CDR3 comprises 15 residues. CDR1 is GTSNPN and CDR2 is SVGIG in the germline V gene (reference sequence). V was cut by 0 bases and J by 2 bases, with 11 bases left in between. CDR3 sequence: CAWSVDSITYNEQFF. CDR3 nucleotide sequence: TGTGCCTGGAGTGTAGACAGTATAACCTACAATGAGCAGTTCTTC.

The chain carries TRBV4-1 and TRBJ2-7; D ambiguous. The length of the CDR3 is 13 residues. Trimming left V 0 bases short and J 6 bases short, with 9 bases between. Looked up from germline, CDR1 is MGHRA and CDR2 is YSYEKL. CDR3 coding DNA: TGCGCCAGCAGCCAAGATCGGCCCGCCGAGCAGTACTTC. It translates to CASSQDRPAEQYF.

This clone showed up just once. Other DNA sequences in this specimen translate into the identical CDR3. The rearrangement uses TRBV5-4 and TRBJ2-7; the match to TRBD1 covers 11 bases. Germline assignment: CDR1 SGHNT and CDR2 YYREEE (reference sequence). The junction had 3 bases not matched to a gene; V was cut back by 4 bases and J by 0 bases. The CDR3 is made up of 15 amino acids. Written as DNA, the CDR3 is TGTGCCAGCAGCCAGGGACAGGGGGGCTCCTACGAGCAGTACTTC. Residues: CASSQGQGGSYEQYF.

In the case of this clone: Different DNA sequences within this sample yield the same CDR3. The gene calls are TRBV9 and TRBJ2-3; D unresolved. There are 14 residues in the CDR3. Trimming removed 0 bases at V and 2 bases at J, with 7 bases between. Germline V gives CDR1 SGDLS, CDR2 YYNGEE. The CDR3 DNA follows: TGTGCCAGCAGCGTAGGAGGCAACACAGATACGCAGTATTTT. Translating gives CASSVGGNTDTQYF.